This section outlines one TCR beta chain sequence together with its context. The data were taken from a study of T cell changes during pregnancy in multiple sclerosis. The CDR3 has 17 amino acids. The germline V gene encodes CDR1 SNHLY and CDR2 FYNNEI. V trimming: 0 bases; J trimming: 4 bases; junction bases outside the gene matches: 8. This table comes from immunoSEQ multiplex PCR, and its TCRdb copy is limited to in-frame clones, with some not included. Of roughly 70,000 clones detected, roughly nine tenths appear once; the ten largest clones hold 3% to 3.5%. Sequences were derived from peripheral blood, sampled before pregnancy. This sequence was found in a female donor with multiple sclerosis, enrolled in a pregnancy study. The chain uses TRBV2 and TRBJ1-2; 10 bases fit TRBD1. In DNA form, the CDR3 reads TGTGCCAGCAGTGAAGCGCGGGGGACAGGGGACGCCTATGGCTACACCTTC. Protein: CASSEARGTGDAYGYTF.